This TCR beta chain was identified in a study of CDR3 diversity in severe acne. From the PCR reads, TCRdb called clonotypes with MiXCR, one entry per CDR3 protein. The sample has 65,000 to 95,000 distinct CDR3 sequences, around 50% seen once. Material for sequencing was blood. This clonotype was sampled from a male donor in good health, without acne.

The CDR3 DNA sequence: TGTGCCAGTCACAGGGGCAGAGGATATGGCTACACCTTC. It yields the protein CASHRGRGYGYTF. The genes are TRBV6-5 and TRBJ1-2, with 7 bases matching TRBD1. Germline V gene lookup returns CDR1 MNHEY and CDR2 SVGAGI. Trimming took 9 bases from V and 5 from J; bases not matched to a gene: 9. The CDR3 spans 13 residues.